This TCR beta chain was captured in a study of response to subunit inactivated influenza vaccine. Study conclusions and caveats: New T cells are recruited in small numbers by each seasonal influenza vaccination, according to the authors' suggestion.

MiXCR was run by TCRdb on the RT-PCR reads, yielding one entry per CDR3 protein. The sample consists of roughly 700,000 distinct CDR3 sequences, about 15% of them appearing once. About this clonotype itself: The antigen remains unidentified.

This CDR3 spans 12 amino acids. Trimming removed 4 bases from V and 13 bases from J, with 14 bases in between. Germline CDR1 reads SGHRS; CDR2 reads YFSETQ. The receptor was isolated from a man in his forties or fifties who received an inactivated influenza vaccine. This chain connects TRBV5-1 to TRBJ2-2; tentative D call: TRBD2 (5 bases). This material consisted of PBMCs from blood, taken about 12 days after vaccination. CDR3 coding DNA: TGCGCCAGCAGCGCCGGTGGCGCGGGGCTGTTTTTT. This translates into CASSAGGAGLFF.